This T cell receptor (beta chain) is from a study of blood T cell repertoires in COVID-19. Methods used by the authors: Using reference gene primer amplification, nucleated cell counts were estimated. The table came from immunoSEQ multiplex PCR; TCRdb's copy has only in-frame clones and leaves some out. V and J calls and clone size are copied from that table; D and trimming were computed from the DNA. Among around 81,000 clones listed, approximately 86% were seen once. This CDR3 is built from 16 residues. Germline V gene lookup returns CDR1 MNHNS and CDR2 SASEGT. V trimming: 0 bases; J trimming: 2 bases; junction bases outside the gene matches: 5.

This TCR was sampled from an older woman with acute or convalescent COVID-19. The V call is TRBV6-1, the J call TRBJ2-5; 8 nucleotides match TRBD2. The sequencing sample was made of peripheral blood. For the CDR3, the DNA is TGTGCCAGCAGTGAAGCCGGGAGGGGTCCACAAGAGACCCAGTACTTC. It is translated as CASSEAGRGPQETQYF.